The 6 T cell receptor beta chains reported below all come from one sample, sequenced in a study of radiotherapy plus CTLA-4 blockade in lung cancer. The method was immunoSEQ multiplex PCR; TCRdb's version includes in-frame clones alone and lacks a portion of them. This table has roughly 97,000 clones, around 79% appearing once. The starting material was peripheral blood, obtained from a patient treated with radiotherapy plus ipilimumab. These receptors were obtained from a human donor with non-small cell lung cancer who had a partial response to radiotherapy plus ipilimumab. Some clones in this sample may be carry-over from other donors' samples.

This clone was seen once. The chain links TRBV11-2 to TRBJ1-5; D is perhaps TRBD1 (5 bases). Germline V gene lookup returns CDR1 SGHAT and CDR2 FQNNGV. V was pared by 2 bases and J by 9 bases, with 11 bases between. The CDR3 contains 13 residues. As DNA, the CDR3 is TGTGCCAGCAGCTTACAGGGACTTGGGCCCCAGCATTTT. It specifies CASSLQGLGPQHF.

This clone occurred a few times. The chain is built from TRBV7-2 and TRBJ2-7; TRBD1 might be the D (7 bases). This CDR3 comprises 15 residues. The germline V and J ends were trimmed by 6 bases and 4 bases, with 19 bases remaining between them. The V gene's germline CDR1 is SGHTA and CDR2 FQGNSA. The CDR3 loop reads CASSFGGGIQYEQYF. The DNA for the CDR3 is TGTGCCAGCAGTTTCGGAGGGGGCATTCAATACGAGCAGTACTTC.

V and J are TRBV30 and TRBJ1-5, with unresolved D. In germline, CDR1 is GTSNPN, CDR2 SVGIG (reference sequence). The CDR3 has 12 amino acids. V was cut by 0 bases and J by 6 bases, with 6 bases left in between. CDR3 DNA: TGTGCCTGGAGTGTACGAGGTCAGCCCCAGCATTTT. Its translation is CAWSVRGQPQHF.

Only one count was recorded for this clone. The CDR3 here is CASSSRTARNTIYF. DNA for the CDR3: TGTGCCAGCAGCTCACGGACAGCTCGGAACACCATATATTTT. The rearrangement joins TRBV11-3 to TRBJ1-3; the D gene is possibly TRBD1 (6 bases). V lost 4 bases, J lost 7 bases, and 14 bases lay in between. The CDR3 has 14 residues. From germline, CDR1 is SGHNT and CDR2 YENEEA. The entire variable domain, with the rest obtained from reference TRBV11-3 and TRBJ1-3, is as follows: EAGVVQSPRYKIIEKKQPVAFWCNPISGHNTLYWYLQNLGQGPELLIRYENEEAVDDSQLPKDRFSAERLKGVDSTLKIQPAELGDSAVYLCASSSRTARNTIYFGEGSWLTVV.

This clone was recorded only once. The genes are TRBV28 and TRBJ2-1; 7 bases are shared with TRBD1. Germline trimming cut 5 bases from V and 0 bases from J; bases unmatched to any gene: 4. Per the germline V gene, CDR1 is MDHEN and CDR2 is SYDVKM. This CDR3 has 15 residues. The chain's CDR3 is CASSITGASYNEQFF. As DNA, the CDR3 is TGTGCCAGCAGTATCACAGGGGCCTCCTACAATGAGCAGTTCTTC.

This clone was counted a few times. V is TRBV19 and J is TRBJ2-2; the match to TRBD1 covers 7 bases. The CDR3 is 15 residues long. V gave up 5 bases and J gave up 5 bases; unmatched junction bases: 8. CDR1 LNHDA and CDR2 SQIVND come from the germline V gene (reference sequence). In DNA, the CDR3 is TGTGCCAGTAGTCCGCGACAGGGTGGGACCGGGGAGCTGTTTTTT. The encoded protein is CASSPRQGGTGELFF.